This entry is about one T cell receptor (beta chain). This entry belongs to a study of shared clonotypes between healthy human individuals. Whole-study context: Donors had three CD4 naive, three CD4 memory, two CD8 naive and one CD8 memory plate apiece.

Selected positively for CCR7 and CD45RO-negative, naive CD8 cells excluded terminally differentiated effector memory CD45RA+ cells. Everyone who donated was a Caucasian adult who lived in Nashville, Tennessee. Germline V gives CDR1 SGDLS, CDR2 YYNGEE. With 4 bases clipped from V and 8 bases from J, the junction kept 5 bases outside the gene matches. The CDR3 sequence is 12 residues long. Assay execution proceeded at the deep level. TCRdb's copy holds only in-frame clones and misses some; the assay was immunoSEQ multiplex PCR. The table records about 2.1 million clones, around 93% of them present only once.

The receptor was isolated from a man aged 18 to 29 in good health. Some clones in this sample may be carry-over from other donors' samples. The chain carries TRBV9 and TRBJ1-1; 7 bases are shared with TRBD1. The sample consisted of naive CD8+ T cells from PBMCs. The CDR3 loop is CASSPGGEEAFF. The CDR3, as DNA: TGTGCCAGCAGCCCAGGGGGGGAAGAAGCTTTCTTT.